The 27 T cell receptor beta chains given below trace back to one sample, sequenced in a study of beta chain features in type 1 diabetes. The isolated RNA, all of it, was reverse transcribed, so expressed TCRB transcripts were what got sequenced. Repertoires were generated with immunoSEQ multiplex PCR, while TCRdb's copy carries only in-frame clones and drops some. The sample carries 20,000 to 25,000 clones, about 72% recorded once. Sequencing input: Tregs from blood. These receptors were taken from a woman in her forties in good health.

This rearrangement joins TRBV7-9 to TRBJ1-1; D not certain. Germline-derived CDR1 and CDR2 are SEHNR and FQNEAQ (reference sequence). V gave up 6 bases and J gave up 4 bases, with 24 bases separating them. The CDR3 consists of 17 residues. CDR3 loop: CASREGGFLAKGTEAFF. CDR3 nucleotides: TGTGCCAGCAGGGAGGGAGGGTTTCTGGCGAAGGGCACTGAAGCTTTCTTT.

The rearrangement links TRBV29-1 to TRBJ2-7, with D possibly TRBD2 on 5 matching bases. Trimming took off 4 bases at V and 5 bases at J, with 9 bases between the two ends. The CDR3 spans 11 residues. Per germline, CDR1 SQVTM and CDR2 ANQGSEA. In DNA form, the CDR3 reads TGCAGCGTTGCGGTGAGGGACGAGCAGTACTTC. Translating it yields CSVAVRDEQYF.

The chain employs TRBV5-4 and TRBJ2-2; D perhaps matches TRBD2 (5 bases). Germline loops: CDR1 SGHNT, CDR2 YYREEE (reference sequence). This CDR3 region has 16 residues. V was pared by 4 bases and J by 3 bases, with 16 bases between. CDR3 bases: TGTGCCAGCAGCCCCGGGTTGAGGGTAGACACCGGGGAGCTGTTTTTT. This codes for CASSPGLRVDTGELFF.

The rearrangement uses TRBV19 and TRBJ2-1, with a possible D match to TRBD2 (5 bases). From germline, CDR1 is LNHDA and CDR2 SQIVND (reference sequence). This CDR3 region has 16 residues. V was clipped by 3 bases and J by 6 bases, with 18 bases between them. The CDR3 nucleotides are TGTGCCAGTAGTATTATCTCCGGGGTGGGCGGCAATGAGCAGTTCTTC. Protein product: CASSIISGVGGNEQFF.

This clone was detected only once. The chain carries TRBV2 and TRBJ2-2; TRBD1 is a possible D gene (5 bases). CDR3 length: 17 residues. Germline assignment: CDR1 SNHLY and CDR2 FYNNEI. The V end was cut by 0 bases, the J end by 7 bases, with 18 bases between. The CDR3 loop reads CASSEAQGRGDHGELFF. CDR3 DNA: TGTGCCAGCAGTGAAGCGCAGGGCCGCGGCGACCACGGGGAGCTGTTTTTT.

This clone occurred once. The chain has TRBV6-1 and TRBJ1-4; unclear D gene. Germline V gives CDR1 MNHNS, CDR2 SASEGT. This CDR3 is built from 13 residues. V was cut by 7 bases and J by 4 bases, with 10 bases left in between. The CDR3 region has the DNA TGTGCCAGCAATCGGGTCCTTAATGAAAAACTGTTTTTT. Residues: CASNRVLNEKLFF.

This chain joins TRBV6-1 and TRBJ2-5; 8 nucleotides agree with TRBD1. The CDR3 is made up of 15 amino acids. The germline CDR1 and CDR2 sequences are MNHNS and SASEGT. Trimming cost V 4 bases and J 4 bases; bases outside gene matches: 8. The CDR3 region has the DNA TGTGCCAGCAGTGGCAGGGGGCGAGTGTCAGAGACCCAGTACTTC. Its translation: CASSGRGRVSETQYF.

The V call is TRBV6-5, the J call TRBJ1-2; D not certain. Trimming took off 6 bases at V and 4 bases at J, with 12 bases between the two ends. Germline assignment: CDR1 MNHEY and CDR2 SVGAGI. The CDR3 is 13 residues long. CDR3 nucleotide sequence: TGTGCCAGCAGCCGAGCCGGGGTCTATGGCTACACCTTC. Translating gives CASSRAGVYGYTF.

This chain uses TRBV11-2 with TRBJ2-5; 9 nucleotides match TRBD1. J was trimmed by 2 bases and V by 5 bases; bases with no gene match: 15. The CDR3 consists of 18 residues. Germline assignment: CDR1 SGHAT and CDR2 FQNNGV. CDR3 coding DNA: TGTGCCAGCAGCCCAGAGACACGGGACAGGGTTACTCAAGAGACCCAGTACTTC. Its protein is CASSPETRDRVTQETQYF.

The chain is built from TRBV7-8 and TRBJ2-3; D is uncertain. The CDR3 has 15 residues. The V and J ends lost 1 base and 1 base respectively, with 9 bases between them. Germline V gene lookup returns CDR1 SGHVS and CDR2 FQNEAQ. The CDR3 loop is CASSLDAGRTDTQYF. In DNA, the CDR3 is TGTGCCAGCAGCTTAGACGCTGGCCGCACAGATACGCAGTATTTT.

Sample share makes this clone medium-sized. J is TRBJ2-2 and V is TRBV10-3; D is unclear. Trimming removed 0 bases from V and 1 base from J, with 3 bases in between. The germline V gene encodes CDR1 ENHRY and CDR2 SYGVKD. The CDR3 extends over 14 amino acids. This CDR3 is CAISESRNTGELFF. For the CDR3, the DNA is TGTGCCATCAGTGAGTCGAGGAACACCGGGGAGCTGTTTTTT.

The rearrangement joins TRBV10-3 to TRBJ2-1; TRBD2 agrees at 8 bases. There are 16 residues in the CDR3. V gave up 5 bases and J gave up 0 bases; unmatched junction bases: 6. The germline gives CDR1 ENHRY, CDR2 SYGVKD. For the CDR3, the DNA is TGTGCCATCAGTAGCGTCGGGGGGGACTCCTACAATGAGCAGTTCTTC. This encodes CAISSVGGDSYNEQFF.

The sample holds one count of this clone. The rearrangement links TRBV6-6 to TRBJ2-7, with TRBD1 matching over 7 bases. The germline V gene encodes CDR1 MNHNY and CDR2 SVGAGI (reference sequence). The V and J ends lost 5 bases and 1 base, in that order; junction bases with no gene match: 5. The CDR3 spans 14 residues. The DNA for the CDR3 is TGTGCCAGCAGTCGGACAGGTCCTTCCTACGAGCAGTACTTC. Its protein is CASSRTGPSYEQYF.

Only one count was recorded for this clone. V usage is TRBV6-6 and J usage is TRBJ2-5; TRBD2 is a possible D gene (6 bases). The V gene's germline CDR1 is MNHNY and CDR2 SVGAGI (reference sequence). The CDR3 spans 14 residues. V lost 0 bases to trimming and J lost 2 bases, with 7 bases between them. The CDR3 DNA follows: TGTGCCAGCAGTTACTCTCGGGGGCAAGAGACCCAGTACTTC. Protein: CASSYSRGQETQYF.

This clone was seen only once. V usage is TRBV18 and J usage is TRBJ1-1; D gene ambiguous. Trimming stripped 3 bases from V and 0 bases from J, with 11 bases between. Looked up from germline, CDR1 is KGHSH and CDR2 is LQKENI. The CDR3 length is 15 residues. CDR3 loop: CASSPLRILNTEAFF. In nucleotides, the CDR3 is TGTGCCAGCTCACCTTTGAGAATCTTGAACACTGAAGCTTTCTTT.

The genes are TRBV27 and TRBJ1-1, with TRBD1 as a possible D gene (5 bases). The CDR3 extends over 15 amino acids. The V gene lost 3 bases and the J gene lost 1 base, with 12 bases spanning the gap. Germline values: CDR1 MNHEY, CDR2 SMNVEV (reference sequence). CDR3 coding DNA: TGTGCCAGCAGTTTCCTGCGGGGGGGGAACACTGAAGCTTTCTTT. It specifies CASSFLRGGNTEAFF.

J is TRBJ1-5 and V is TRBV28; D is ambiguous. The CDR3 contains 15 residues. Per germline, CDR1 MDHEN and CDR2 SYDVKM. The ends were cut back, 8 bases at V and 4 bases at J, with 18 bases in the middle. CDR3 amino acids: CASDLRGRWNQPQHF. The CDR3 bases are TGTGCCAGCGATTTACGGGGTAGGTGGAATCAGCCCCAGCATTTT.

This clone was seen only once. The rearrangement uses TRBV19 and TRBJ2-2; TRBD2 aligns across 7 bases. From germline, CDR1 is LNHDA and CDR2 SQIVND (reference sequence). V shed 3 bases and J 5 bases; nucleotides not matched to a gene: 12. This CDR3 has 17 amino acids. The CDR3 loop is CASSIAAGGGHTGELFF. The CDR3 nucleotides read TGTGCCAGTAGTATCGCCGCCGGCGGGGGTCATACCGGGGAGCTGTTTTTT.

The chain joins TRBV5-1 to TRBJ2-5; D not certain. Looked up from germline, CDR1 is SGHRS and CDR2 is YFSETQ. There are 15 residues in the CDR3. Trimming cost V 0 bases and J 2 bases, with 11 bases left between them. This CDR3 is CASSLAEQIQETQYF. The CDR3 coding sequence is TGCGCCAGCAGCTTGGCCGAACAGATTCAAGAGACCCAGTACTTC.

This clone was recorded only once. V and J are TRBV27 and TRBJ1-5; D is uncertain. The CDR3 extends over 14 amino acids. Germline assignment: CDR1 MNHEY and CDR2 SMNVEV (reference sequence). Deletions cut 6 bases from V and 0 bases from J, with 9 bases between. The CDR3 region has the DNA TGTGCCAGCAGCCTGAGGTATAGCAATCAGCCCCAGCATTTT. It encodes CASSLRYSNQPQHF.

The chain carries TRBV7-2 and TRBJ2-5; unclear D gene. The J call may not be correct, given that the DNA end is closer to TRBJ2-7. CDR3 length equals 12 residues. The germline V gene has CDR1 SGHTA and CDR2 FQGNSA. For the CDR3, the DNA is TGTGCCAGCAGCCCAAGTCGGTACGAGCAGTACTTC. Translation: CASSPSRYEQYF.

This chain uses TRBV5-1 with TRBJ2-1, with a weak D call TRBD2 (7 bases). Looked up from germline, CDR1 is SGHRS and CDR2 is YFSETQ. CDR3 length: 15 residues. V dropped 3 bases and J dropped 0 bases, with 10 bases sitting between them. CDR3 sequence: CASSWRGLSYNEQFF. The CDR3 DNA reads TGCGCCAGCAGCTGGCGGGGGCTCTCCTACAATGAGCAGTTCTTC. Full variable domain (rest looked up from reference TRBV5-1 and TRBJ2-1): KAGVTQTPRYLIKTRGQQVTLSCSPISGHRSVSWYQQTPGQGLQFLFEYFSETQRNKGNFPGRFSGRQFSNSRSEMNVSTLELGDSALYLCASSWRGLSYNEQFFGPGTRLTVL.

This clone turned up a few times. The chain couples TRBV5-1 to TRBJ2-1; TRBD2 might be the D (6 bases). CDR3 length: 15 residues. Trimming removed 2 bases from V and 7 bases from J, with 16 bases in between. Looked up from germline, CDR1 is SGHRS and CDR2 is YFSETQ. The CDR3 DNA sequence: TGCGCCAGCAGCTTAGGTGGGGGGATAAAAAATGAGCAGTTCTTC. Protein sequence: CASSLGGGIKNEQFF.

The chain joins TRBV5-1 to TRBJ2-7, with 8 positions matching TRBD2. The V segment lost 4 bases and the J segment 2 bases; nucleotides outside the gene matches: 8. CDR1 SGHRS and CDR2 YFSETQ come from the germline V gene. This CDR3 is 15 amino acids long. The CDR3 loop reads CASSPQRGWAYEQYF. DNA of the CDR3: TGCGCCAGCAGCCCCCAGCGGGGGTGGGCCTACGAGCAGTACTTC.

The rearrangement links TRBV11-2 to TRBJ2-2; 8 nucleotides align to TRBD1. J lost 4 bases, V lost 2 bases, and 6 bases had no gene match. Germline V gene data show CDR1 as SGHAT and CDR2 as FQNNGV. The CDR3 consists of 16 residues. In DNA, the CDR3 is TGTGCCAGCAGCTTATGGCCGGGGACAGGCACCGGGGAGCTGTTTTTT. This encodes CASSLWPGTGTGELFF. Filled out from reference TRBV11-2 and TRBJ2-2, the complete variable domain reads EAGVAQSPRYKIIEKRQSVAFWCNPISGHATLYWYQQILGQGPKLLIQFQNNGVVDDSQLPKDRFSAERLKGVDSTLKIQPAKLEDSAVYLCASSLWPGTGTGELFFGEGSRLTVL.

The chain employs TRBV18 and TRBJ1-3; no firm D call. Germline values: CDR1 KGHSH, CDR2 LQKENI. The CDR3 runs 16 residues. Trimming cost V 1 base and J 1 base, with 11 bases left between them. CDR3 coding DNA: TGTGCCAGCTCACCACTGGAGGTACAGTCTGGAAACACCATATATTTT. It is translated as CASSPLEVQSGNTIYF.

The V and J genes are TRBV5-1 and TRBJ2-4, with D possibly TRBD2 on 6 matching bases. V lost 2 bases, J lost 8 bases, and 11 bases lay in between. Looked up from germline, CDR1 is SGHRS and CDR2 is YFSETQ. The CDR3 totals 13 residues. The CDR3 DNA reads TGCGCCAGCAGCTTAAGTAGCGGTGACATTCAGTACTTC. This sequence encodes CASSLSSGDIQYF.